This TCR beta chain was obtained from a study of cytomegalovirus exposure and HLA in healthy donors. The wider study: Genotyping showed roughly 86% of 300 to 450 donors falling in the Caucasian-associated ancestry cluster. Study-wide findings and caveats: A missense DCLRE1C variant was associated with V- and J-gene trimming of TCR beta chains in a later analysis, and an independent cohort replicated the association. Presence/absence analyses took donor sequencing depth as roughly uniform.

Germline-derived CDR1 and CDR2 are SGDLS and YYNGEE. Trimming took 4 bases from V and 5 from J; bases not matched to a gene: 5. There are 14 residues in the CDR3. As for this clone: What it recognizes is unknown.

A multiplex PCR was run with 60 Vbeta primers and 13 Jbeta primers. Produced via immunoSEQ multiplex PCR; TCRdb's table is partial and in-frame only. This table has around 32,000 clones, 44% appearing once. Sequencing was carried out using PBMCs. The TCR comes from a woman between 45 and 65 years old in good health and CMV-seronegative. The chain employs TRBV9 and TRBJ2-5; 10 nucleotides line up with TRBD2. This CDR3 is CASSTSGGAETQYF. The CDR3 DNA reads as TGTGCCAGCAGCACCAGCGGGGGGGCTGAGACCCAGTACTTC.